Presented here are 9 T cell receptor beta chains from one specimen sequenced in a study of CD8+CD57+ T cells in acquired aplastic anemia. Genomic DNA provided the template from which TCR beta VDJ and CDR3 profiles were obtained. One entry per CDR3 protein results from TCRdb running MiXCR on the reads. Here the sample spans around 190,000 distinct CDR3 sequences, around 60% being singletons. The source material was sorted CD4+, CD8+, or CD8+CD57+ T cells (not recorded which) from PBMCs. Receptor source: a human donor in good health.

The CDR3 coding sequence is TGCAGTGCTAGAGATGGAACTACCCACACTGAAGCTTTCTTT. Its translation: CSARDGTTHTEAFF. The chain carries TRBV20-1 and TRBJ1-1, with D unclear. The V gene lost 0 bases and the J gene lost 3 bases, with 11 bases spanning the gap. Germline CDR1 DFQATT, CDR2 SNEGSKA (reference sequence). The CDR3 consists of 14 residues.

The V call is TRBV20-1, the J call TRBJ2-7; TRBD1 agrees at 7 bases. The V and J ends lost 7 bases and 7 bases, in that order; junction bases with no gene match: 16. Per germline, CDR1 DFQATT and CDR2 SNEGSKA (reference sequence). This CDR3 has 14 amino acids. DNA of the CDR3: TGCAGTGGGACCGGGACAGCGGAATCCGGGGAGCAGTACTTC. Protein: CSGTGTAESGEQYF.

CDR3 bases: TGTGCCAGCAGCTTAGACTGGGGATCTGGGGCCAACGTCCTGACTTTC. This translates into CASSLDWGSGANVLTF. The chain links TRBV7-9 to TRBJ2-6, with D hard to call. V lost 1 base, J lost 1 base, and 8 bases lay in between. This CDR3 contains 16 residues. Germline V gives CDR1 SEHNR, CDR2 FQNEAQ (reference sequence).

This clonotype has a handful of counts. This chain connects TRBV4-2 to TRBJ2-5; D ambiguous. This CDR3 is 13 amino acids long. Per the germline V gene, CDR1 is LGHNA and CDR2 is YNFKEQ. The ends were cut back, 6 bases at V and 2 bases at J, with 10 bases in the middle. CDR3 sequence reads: CASSLVGQETQYF. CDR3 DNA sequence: TGTGCCAGCAGTCTCGTGGGACAAGAGACCCAGTACTTC.

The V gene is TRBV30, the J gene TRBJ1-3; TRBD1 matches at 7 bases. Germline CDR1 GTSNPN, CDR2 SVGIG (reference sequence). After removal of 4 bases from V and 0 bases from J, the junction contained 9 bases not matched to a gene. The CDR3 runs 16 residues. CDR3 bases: TGTGCCTGGATCTACCAAGGGACAGCCTCTGGAAACACCATATATTTT. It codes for CAWIYQGTASGNTIYF.

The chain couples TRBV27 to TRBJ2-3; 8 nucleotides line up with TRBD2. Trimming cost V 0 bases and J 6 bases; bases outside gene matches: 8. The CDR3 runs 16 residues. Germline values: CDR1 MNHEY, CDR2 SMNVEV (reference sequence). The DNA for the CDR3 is TGTGCCAGCAGTTTATCGTCGGGACTAGGAAGGGATACGCAGTATTTT. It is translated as CASSLSSGLGRDTQYF.

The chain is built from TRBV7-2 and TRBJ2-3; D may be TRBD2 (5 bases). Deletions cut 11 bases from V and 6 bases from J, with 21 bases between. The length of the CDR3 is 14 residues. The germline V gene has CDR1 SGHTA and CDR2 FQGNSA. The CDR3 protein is CAVGSASGYDTQYF. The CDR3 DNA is TGTGCCGTCGGATCAGCGAGCGGTTATGATACGCAGTATTTT.

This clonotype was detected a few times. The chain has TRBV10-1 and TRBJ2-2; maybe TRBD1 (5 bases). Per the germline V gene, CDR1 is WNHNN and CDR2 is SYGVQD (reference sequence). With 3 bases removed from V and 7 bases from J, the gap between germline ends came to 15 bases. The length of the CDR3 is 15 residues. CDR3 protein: CASSDRARGGGELFF. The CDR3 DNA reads TGCGCCAGCAGTGACAGGGCCAGAGGTGGCGGGGAGCTGTTTTTT.

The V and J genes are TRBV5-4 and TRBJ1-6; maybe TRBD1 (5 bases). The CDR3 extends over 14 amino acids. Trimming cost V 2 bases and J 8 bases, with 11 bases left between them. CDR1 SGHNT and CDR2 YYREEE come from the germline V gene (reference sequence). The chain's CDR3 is CASSLAWGDSPLHF. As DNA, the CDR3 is TGTGCCAGCAGCTTAGCCTGGGGGGATTCACCCCTCCACTTT.